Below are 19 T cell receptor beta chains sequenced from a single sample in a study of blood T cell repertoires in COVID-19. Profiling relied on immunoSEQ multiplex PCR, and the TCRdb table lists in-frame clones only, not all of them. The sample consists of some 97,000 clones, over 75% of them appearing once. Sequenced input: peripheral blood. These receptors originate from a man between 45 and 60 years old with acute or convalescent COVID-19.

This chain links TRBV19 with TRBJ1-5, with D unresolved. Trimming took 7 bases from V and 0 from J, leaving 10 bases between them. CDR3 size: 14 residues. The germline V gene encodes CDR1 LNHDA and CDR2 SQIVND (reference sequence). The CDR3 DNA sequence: TGTGCCAGTATTAAATCTTATAGCAATCAGCCCCAGCATTTT. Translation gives CASIKSYSNQPQHF.

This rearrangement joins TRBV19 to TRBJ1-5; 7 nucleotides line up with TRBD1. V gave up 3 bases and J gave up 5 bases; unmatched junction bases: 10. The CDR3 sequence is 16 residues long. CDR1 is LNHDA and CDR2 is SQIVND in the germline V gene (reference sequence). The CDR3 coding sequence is TGTGCCAGTAGTATTCTGGTAACAGGGGTCTATCAGCCCCAGCATTTT. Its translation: CASSILVTGVYQPQHF.

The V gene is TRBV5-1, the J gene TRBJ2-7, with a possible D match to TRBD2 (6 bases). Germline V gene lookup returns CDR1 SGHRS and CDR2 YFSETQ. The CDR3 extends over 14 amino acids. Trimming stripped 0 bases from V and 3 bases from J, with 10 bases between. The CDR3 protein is CASSLGLAVYEQYF. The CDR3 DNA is TGCGCCAGCAGCTTGGGGTTAGCGGTCTACGAGCAGTACTTC.

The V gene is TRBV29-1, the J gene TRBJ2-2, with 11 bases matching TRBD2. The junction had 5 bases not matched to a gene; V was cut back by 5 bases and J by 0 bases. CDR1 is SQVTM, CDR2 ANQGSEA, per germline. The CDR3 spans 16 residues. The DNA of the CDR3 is TGCAGCGTTCTCGGACTAGCGGGTACGAACACCGGGGAGCTGTTTTTT. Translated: CSVLGLAGTNTGELFF.

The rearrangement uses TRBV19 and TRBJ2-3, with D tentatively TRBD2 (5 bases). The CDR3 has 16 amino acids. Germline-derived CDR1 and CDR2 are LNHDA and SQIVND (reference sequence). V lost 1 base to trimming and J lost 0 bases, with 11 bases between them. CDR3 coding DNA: TGTGCCAGTAGTATAGTTACGGGCGGGAGCACAGATACGCAGTATTTT. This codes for CASSIVTGGSTDTQYF. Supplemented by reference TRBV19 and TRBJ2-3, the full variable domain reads DGGITQSPKYLFRKEGQNVTLSCEQNLNHDAMYWYRQDPGQGLRLIYYSQIVNDFQKGDIAEGYSVSREKKESFPLTVTSAQKNPTAFYLCASSIVTGGSTDTQYFGPGTRLTVL.

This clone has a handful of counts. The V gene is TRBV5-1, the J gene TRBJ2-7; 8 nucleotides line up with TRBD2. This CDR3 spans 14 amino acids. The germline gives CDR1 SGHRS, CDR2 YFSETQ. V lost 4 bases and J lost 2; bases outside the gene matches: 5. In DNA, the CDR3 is TGCGCCAGCAGCCCCGAGCGGGGGACCTACGAGCAGTACTTC. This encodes CASSPERGTYEQYF.

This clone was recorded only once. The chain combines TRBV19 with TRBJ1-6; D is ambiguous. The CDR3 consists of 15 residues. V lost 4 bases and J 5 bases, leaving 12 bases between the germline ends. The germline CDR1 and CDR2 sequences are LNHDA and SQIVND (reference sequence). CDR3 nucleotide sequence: TGTGCCAGTAGTAGGGCCACCGCCGATAATTCACCCCTCCACTTT. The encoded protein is CASSRATADNSPLHF. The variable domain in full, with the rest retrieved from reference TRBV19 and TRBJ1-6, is DGGITQSPKYLFRKEGQNVTLSCEQNLNHDAMYWYRQDPGQGLRLIYYSQIVNDFQKGDIAEGYSVSREKKESFPLTVTSAQKNPTAFYLCASSRATADNSPLHFGNGTRLTVT.

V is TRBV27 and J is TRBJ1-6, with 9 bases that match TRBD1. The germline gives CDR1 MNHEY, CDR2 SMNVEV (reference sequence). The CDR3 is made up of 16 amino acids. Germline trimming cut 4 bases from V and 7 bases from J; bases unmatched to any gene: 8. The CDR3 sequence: CASSSRTGAPNSPLHF. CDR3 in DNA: TGTGCCAGCAGTTCAAGGACAGGGGCGCCCAATTCACCCCTCCACTTT.

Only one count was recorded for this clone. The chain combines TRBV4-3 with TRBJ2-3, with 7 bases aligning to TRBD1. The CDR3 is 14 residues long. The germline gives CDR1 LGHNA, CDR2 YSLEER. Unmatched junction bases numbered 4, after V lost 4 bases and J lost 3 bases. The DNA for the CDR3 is TGCGCCAGCAGCCGAACAGGGGATACAGATACGCAGTATTTT. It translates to CASSRTGDTDTQYF.

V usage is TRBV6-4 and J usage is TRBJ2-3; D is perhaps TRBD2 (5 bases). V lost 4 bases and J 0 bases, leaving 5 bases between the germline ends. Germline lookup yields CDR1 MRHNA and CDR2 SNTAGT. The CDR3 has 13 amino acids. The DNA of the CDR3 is TGTGCCAGCAGTGGCGGGAGCACAGATACGCAGTATTTT. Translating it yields CASSGGSTDTQYF.

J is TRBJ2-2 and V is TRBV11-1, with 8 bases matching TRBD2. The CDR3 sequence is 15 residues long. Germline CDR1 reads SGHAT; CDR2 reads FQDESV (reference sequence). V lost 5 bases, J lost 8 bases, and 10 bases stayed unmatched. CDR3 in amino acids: CASSKKGLAGGELFF. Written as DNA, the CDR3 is TGTGCCAGCAGCAAAAAAGGACTAGCCGGGGGGGAGCTGTTTTTT.

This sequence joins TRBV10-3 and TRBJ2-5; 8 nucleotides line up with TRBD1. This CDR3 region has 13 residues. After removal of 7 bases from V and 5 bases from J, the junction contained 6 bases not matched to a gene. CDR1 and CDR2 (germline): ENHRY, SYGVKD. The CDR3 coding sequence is TGTGCCATCAACAGGGGGTCGGGGGAGACCCAGTACTTC. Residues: CAINRGSGETQYF.

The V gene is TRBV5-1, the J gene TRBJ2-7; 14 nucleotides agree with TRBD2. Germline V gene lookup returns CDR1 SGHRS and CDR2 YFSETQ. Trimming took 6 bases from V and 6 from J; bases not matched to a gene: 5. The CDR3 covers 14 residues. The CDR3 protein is CASKGLAGGVEQYF. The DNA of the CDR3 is TGCGCCAGCAAAGGACTAGCGGGAGGCGTCGAGCAGTACTTC.

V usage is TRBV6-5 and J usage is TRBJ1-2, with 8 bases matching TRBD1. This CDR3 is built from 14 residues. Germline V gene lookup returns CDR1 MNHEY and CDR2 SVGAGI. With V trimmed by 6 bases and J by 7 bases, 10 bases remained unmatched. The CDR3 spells CASRRGQGGAGYTF. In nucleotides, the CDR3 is TGTGCCAGCAGAAGAGGACAGGGAGGAGCTGGCTACACCTTC.

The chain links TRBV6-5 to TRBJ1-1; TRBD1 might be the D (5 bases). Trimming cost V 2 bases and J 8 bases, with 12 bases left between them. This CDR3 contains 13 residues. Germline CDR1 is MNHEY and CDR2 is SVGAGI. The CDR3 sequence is CASSYPPRVEAFF. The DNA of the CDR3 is TGTGCCAGCAGTTACCCCCCCAGGGTCGAAGCTTTCTTT.

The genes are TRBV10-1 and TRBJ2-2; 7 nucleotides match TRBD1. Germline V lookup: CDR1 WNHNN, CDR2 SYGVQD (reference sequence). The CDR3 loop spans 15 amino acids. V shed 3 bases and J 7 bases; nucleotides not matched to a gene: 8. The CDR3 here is CASSDPTGKSGELFF. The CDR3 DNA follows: TGCGCCAGCAGTGACCCGACAGGGAAGAGCGGGGAGCTGTTTTTT.

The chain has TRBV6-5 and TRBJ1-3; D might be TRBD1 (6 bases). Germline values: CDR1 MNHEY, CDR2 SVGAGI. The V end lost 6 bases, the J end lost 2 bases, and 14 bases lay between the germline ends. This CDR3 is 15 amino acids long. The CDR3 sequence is CASRGSGGPGNTIYF. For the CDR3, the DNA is TGTGCCAGCAGGGGATCGGGGGGGCCTGGAAACACCATATATTTT.

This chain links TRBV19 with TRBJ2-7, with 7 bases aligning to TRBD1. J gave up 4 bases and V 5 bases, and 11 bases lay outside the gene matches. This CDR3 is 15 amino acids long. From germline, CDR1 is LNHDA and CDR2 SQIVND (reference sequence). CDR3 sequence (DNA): TGTGCCAGTAGTCCCTGGGACAGCACCTCGTACGAGCAGTACTTC. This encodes CASSPWDSTSYEQYF.

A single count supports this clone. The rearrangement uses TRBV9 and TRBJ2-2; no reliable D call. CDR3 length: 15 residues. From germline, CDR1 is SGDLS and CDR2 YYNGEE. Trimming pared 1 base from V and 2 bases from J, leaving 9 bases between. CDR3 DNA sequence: TGTGCCAGCAGCGTATCCCTAGTTAACACCGGGGAGCTGTTTTTT. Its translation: CASSVSLVNTGELFF.